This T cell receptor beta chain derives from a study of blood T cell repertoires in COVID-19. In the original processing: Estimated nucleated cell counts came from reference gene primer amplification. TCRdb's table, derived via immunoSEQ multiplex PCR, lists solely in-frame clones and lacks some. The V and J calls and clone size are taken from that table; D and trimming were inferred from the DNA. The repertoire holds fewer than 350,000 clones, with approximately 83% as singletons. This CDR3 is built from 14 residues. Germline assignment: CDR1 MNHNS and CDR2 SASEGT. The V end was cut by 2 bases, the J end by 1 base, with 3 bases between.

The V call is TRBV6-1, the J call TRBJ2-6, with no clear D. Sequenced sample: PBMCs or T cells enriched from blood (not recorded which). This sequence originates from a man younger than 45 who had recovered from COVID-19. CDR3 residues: CASSEQSGANVLTF. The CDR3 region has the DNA TGTGCCAGCAGTGAACAGTCTGGGGCCAACGTCCTGACTTTC.